Each of the 27 T cell receptor beta chains below was sequenced from the same sample in a study of cytomegalovirus exposure and HLA in healthy donors. 13 Jbeta primers and 60 Vbeta primers were used for the PCR. Using immunoSEQ multiplex PCR, the repertoire was profiled, and TCRdb retains in-frame clones only, with some absent. The table lists 150,000 to 200,000 clones, under 80% of them singletons. The material sequenced was PBMCs. All receptors come from a human donor in good health.

The chain links TRBV7-3 to TRBJ1-2; a weak D match, TRBD1 (6 bases). The length of the CDR3 is 18 residues. Germline loops: CDR1 SGHTA, CDR2 FQGTGA. Trimming stripped 2 bases from V and 4 bases from J, with 23 bases between. The CDR3 loop is CASSLGLGPTRGAYGYTF. As DNA, the CDR3 is TGTGCCAGCAGCTTAGGTTTAGGACCGACCAGGGGAGCCTATGGCTACACCTTC.

The chain joins TRBV28 to TRBJ1-3; D ambiguous. The CDR3 extends over 14 amino acids. V was cut by 6 bases and J by 0 bases, with 9 bases left in between. CDR1 is MDHEN and CDR2 is SYDVKM in the germline V gene. CDR3 sequence reads: CASSRHGSGNTIYF. The CDR3 region has the DNA TGTGCCAGCAGCCGACATGGCTCTGGAAACACCATATATTTT.

This sequence joins TRBV9 and TRBJ2-1; possible D gene TRBD1, 5 bases. The germline gives CDR1 SGDLS, CDR2 YYNGEE. Trimming removed 7 bases at V and 4 bases at J, with 12 bases between. The CDR3 totals 13 residues. The chain's CDR3 is CASGRGGYNEQFF. CDR3 DNA sequence: TGTGCCAGCGGAAGGGGCGGATACAATGAGCAGTTCTTC.

The chain uses TRBV2 and TRBJ2-5; 11 nucleotides match TRBD1. The better agreement between TRBJ2-7 and the DNA end casts doubt on the J call. Germline CDR1 reads SNHLY; CDR2 reads FYNNEI. The CDR3 contains 14 residues. The CDR3 DNA follows: TGTGCCAGCCAGGAAGGGACAGGGGGCTACGAGCAGTACTTC. Its protein is CASQEGTGGYEQYF.

V and J are TRBV7-9 and TRBJ2-1, with D tentatively TRBD1 (8 bases). Between the trimmed V and J ends, which lost 5 bases and 9 bases, there was a span of 17 bases. The CDR3 extends over 14 amino acids. Germline V gene sequence: CDR1 SEHNR, CDR2 FQNEAQ (reference sequence). This CDR3 reads CASSLNRGGGEQFF. CDR3 DNA sequence: TGTGCCAGCAGCCTGAACAGGGGGGGCGGTGAGCAGTTCTTC.

The chain is built from TRBV10-3 and TRBJ1-6, with 8 positions matching TRBD1. Germline trimming cut 8 bases from V and 10 bases from J; bases unmatched to any gene: 10. CDR1 and CDR2 (germline): ENHRY, SYGVKD. The CDR3 spans 14 residues. The CDR3 coding sequence is TGTGCCATCCGGCCAGGACAGGGATTCTCACCCCTCCACTTT. It specifies CAIRPGQGFSPLHF.

The genes are TRBV19 and TRBJ1-2; TRBD1 might be the D (6 bases). Looked up from germline, CDR1 is LNHDA and CDR2 is SQIVND (reference sequence). The V and J ends lost 5 bases and 4 bases respectively, with 20 bases between them. The CDR3 contains 16 residues. In DNA form, the CDR3 reads TGTGCCAGTAGTCCGAAAGGCACAGGGACATCCTATGGCTACACCTTC. Translating gives CASSPKGTGTSYGYTF.

The chain recombines TRBV25-1 with TRBJ2-1; 12 bases map to TRBD2. The CDR3 covers 18 residues. CDR1 and CDR2 (germline): MGHDK, SYGVNS. V lost 4 bases, J lost 0 bases, and 7 bases stayed unmatched. In nucleotides, the CDR3 is TGTGCCAGCAGTGCCCCTAGCGGGGGGGCTAGCTCCTACAATGAGCAGTTCTTC. The encoded protein is CASSAPSGGASSYNEQFF.

The J gene is TRBJ2-7, the V gene TRBV6-5; possibly TRBD2 for D (5 bases). Trimming removed 0 bases from V and 5 bases from J, with 8 bases in between. Germline lookup yields CDR1 MNHEY and CDR2 SVGAGI. The CDR3 extends over 13 amino acids. Here the CDR3 DNA reads TGTGCCAGCAGTTACTCACGGACTGACGAGCAGTACTTC. This encodes CASSYSRTDEQYF.

There are a few counts of this clone. Mismatch with germline at one junction end may stem from a read error. CDR3 protein: CASSLGAGTGTDTQYF. The CDR3 DNA is TGTGCCAGCAGCTTGGGGGCGGGGACGGGTACAGATACGCAGTATTTT. The chain recombines TRBV5-1 with TRBJ2-3; possibly TRBD1 or TRBD2 for D (6 bases each). The CDR3 consists of 16 residues. Germline CDR1 SGHRS, CDR2 YFSETQ.

This rearrangement joins TRBV7-3 to TRBJ2-3; 9 bases are shared with TRBD2. Trimming at V came to 5 bases and at J to 2 bases, leaving 8 bases not matched to a gene. This CDR3 region has 16 residues. Germline loops: CDR1 SGHTA, CDR2 FQGTGA. The chain's CDR3 is CASSPGLAEYTDTQYF. The CDR3 DNA sequence: TGTGCCAGCAGCCCGGGACTAGCAGAATACACAGATACGCAGTATTTT.

The V gene is TRBV7-3, the J gene TRBJ2-1; TRBD2 aligns across 11 bases. The CDR3 is 18 amino acids. J was trimmed by 6 bases and V by 5 bases; bases with no gene match: 15. Germline V gives CDR1 SGHTA, CDR2 FQGTGA. CDR3 coding DNA: TGTGCCAGCAGCCAGTACGCTAGAACTAGCGGGGGTATCAATGAGCAGTTCTTC. It codes for CASSQYARTSGGINEQFF.

The V call is TRBV5-6, the J call TRBJ2-1; TRBD2 agrees at 9 bases. The CDR3 has 16 amino acids. The germline CDR1 and CDR2 sequences are SGHDT and YYEEEE. V was clipped by 0 bases and J by 9 bases; unmatched bases: 10. The DNA for the CDR3 is TGTGCCAGCAGCTTGGGGGGCGGGGGGGCCTGGAGTGAGCAGTTCTTC. Encoded protein: CASSLGGGGAWSEQFF.

The chain employs TRBV11-3 and TRBJ1-4, with D uncertain. CDR1 and CDR2 (germline): SGHNT, YENEEA. This CDR3 spans 14 amino acids. With 1 base removed from V and 5 bases from J, the gap between germline ends came to 8 bases. CDR3 loop: CASSLGPENEKLFF. The CDR3 bases are TGTGCCAGCAGCTTAGGGCCCGAAAATGAAAAACTGTTTTTT.

This clone was detected only a few times. The rearrangement joins TRBV5-1 to TRBJ1-4; D gene uncertain. The V gene lost 3 bases and the J gene lost 8 bases, with 14 bases spanning the gap. This CDR3 spans 14 amino acids. Germline V lookup: CDR1 SGHRS, CDR2 YFSETQ. This CDR3 is CASSYDSLKEKLFF. In DNA, the CDR3 is TGCGCCAGCAGCTATGACTCACTGAAGGAAAAACTGTTTTTT.

The chain recombines TRBV7-9 with TRBJ2-1; D might be TRBD2 (7 bases). The CDR3 has 14 amino acids. V lost 5 bases to trimming and J lost 8 bases, with 16 bases between them. In germline, CDR1 is SEHNR, CDR2 FQNEAQ (reference sequence). CDR3 region: CASSPRGAGDEQFF. CDR3 nucleotide sequence: TGTGCCAGCAGCCCCCGGGGGGCCGGGGATGAGCAGTTCTTC.

This clone was counted only a few times. The chain carries TRBV19 and TRBJ1-5; D not resolved. Per the germline V gene, CDR1 is LNHDA and CDR2 is SQIVND (reference sequence). Trimming removed 3 bases from V and 4 bases from J, with 4 bases in between. The CDR3 length is 12 residues. CDR3 bases: TGTGCCAGTAGTATCGAGAATCAGCCCCAGCATTTT. Its translation: CASSIENQPQHF.

J is TRBJ2-1 and V is TRBV14, with 11 bases aligning to TRBD1. CDR1 is SGHDN, CDR2 FVKESK, per germline. This CDR3 is built from 16 residues. V trimming: 1 base; J trimming: 6 bases; junction bases outside the gene matches: 5. This CDR3 is CASSQAAGQGVNEQFF. CDR3 in DNA: TGTGCCAGCAGCCAAGCAGCGGGACAGGGGGTCAATGAGCAGTTCTTC.

This clone showed up just once. CDR3 sequence reads: CASSFGGNHQETQYF. The CDR3 DNA follows: TGCGCCAGCAGCTTTGGCGGGAACCACCAAGAGACCCAGTACTTC. The rearrangement links TRBV5-1 to TRBJ2-5, with D perhaps TRBD2 (6 bases). Germline V gene data show CDR1 as SGHRS and CDR2 as YFSETQ. V was pared by 2 bases and J by 0 bases, with 11 bases between. The CDR3 is made up of 15 amino acids. Using reference TRBV5-1 and TRBJ2-5 for the parts outside the CDR3, the full variable domain is KAGVTQTPRYLIKTRGQQVTLSCSPISGHRSVSWYQQTPGQGLQFLFEYFSETQRNKGNFPGRFSGRQFSNSRSEMNVSTLELGDSALYLCASSFGGNHQETQYFGPGTRLLVL.

The chain is built from TRBV15 and TRBJ1-1; possible D gene TRBD1, 5 bases. V lost 0 bases, J lost 0 bases, and 14 bases lay in between. CDR3 length: 17 residues. Germline-derived CDR1 and CDR2 are LNHNV and YYDKDF (reference sequence). The CDR3 protein is CATSRDFWQGMNTEAFF. CDR3 DNA sequence: TGTGCCACCAGCAGAGATTTTTGGCAGGGCATGAACACTGAAGCTTTCTTT.

This clone was detected once. The CDR3 spells CSVAPDRLDGYTF. CDR3 in DNA: TGCAGCGTTGCCCCGGACAGGTTAGATGGCTACACCTTC. The chain carries TRBV29-1 and TRBJ1-2, with TRBD1 matching 7 bases. V lost 4 bases, J lost 6 bases, and 8 bases stayed unmatched. This CDR3 has 13 residues. Germline V gene data show CDR1 as SQVTM and CDR2 as ANQGSEA.

CDR3 residues: CASSLQGADEQYF. The CDR3 region has the DNA TGTGCCAGCAGTTTGCAGGGGGCCGACGAGCAGTACTTC. This chain links TRBV27 with TRBJ2-7, with 8 bases identical to TRBD1. V was pared by 3 bases and J by 5 bases, with 3 bases of the junction left unmatched. The CDR3 spans 13 residues. CDR1 is MNHEY, CDR2 SMNVEV, per germline (reference sequence).

The chain combines TRBV10-1 with TRBJ2-5; 8 nucleotides line up with TRBD1. The J call may be faulty, since TRBJ2-7 better matches the DNA end. Germline loops: CDR1 WNHNN, CDR2 SYGVQD (reference sequence). The CDR3 loop spans 14 amino acids. The CDR3 reads CASRPGTGGYEQYF. The CDR3 DNA reads as TGCGCCAGCAGACCCGGGACAGGAGGCTACGAGCAGTACTTC.

This clone was detected only a few times. The chain uses TRBV7-2 and TRBJ1-5, with unresolved D. V was cut by 4 bases and J by 0 bases, with 10 bases left in between. The germline CDR1 and CDR2 sequences are SGHTA and FQGNSA. This CDR3 is 15 amino acids long. CDR3 loop: CASSYSPYSNQPQHF. The CDR3 DNA reads as TGTGCCAGCAGCTACAGCCCGTATAGCAATCAGCCCCAGCATTTT. The full variable domain, its missing parts supplied by reference TRBV7-2 and TRBJ1-5, is GAGVSQSPSNKVTEKGKDVELRCDPISGHTALYWYRQSLGQGLEFLIYFQGNSAPDKSGLPSDRFSAERTGGSVSTLTIQRTQQEDSAVYLCASSYSPYSNQPQHFGDGTRLSIL.

The chain has TRBV19 and TRBJ1-1; D possibly corresponds to TRBD1 (6 bases). The CDR3 is 13 residues long. Germline loops: CDR1 LNHDA, CDR2 SQIVND (reference sequence). V shed 3 bases and J shed 4 bases, with 9 bases lying between them. The CDR3 protein is CASSITGTTEAFF. CDR3 DNA sequence: TGTGCCAGTAGTATTACAGGGACCACTGAAGCTTTCTTT.

This rearrangement joins TRBV19 to TRBJ2-1; D might be TRBD2 (5 bases). V dropped 6 bases and J dropped 4 bases, with 22 bases sitting between them. The CDR3 covers 17 residues. Germline values: CDR1 LNHDA, CDR2 SQIVND (reference sequence). The CDR3 reads CASSPYPGNAFYNEQFF. Here the CDR3 DNA reads TGTGCCAGTAGCCCCTACCCGGGGAACGCGTTTTACAATGAGCAGTTCTTC. Drawing the rest from reference TRBV19 and TRBJ2-1, the complete variable domain is DGGITQSPKYLFRKEGQNVTLSCEQNLNHDAMYWYRQDPGQGLRLIYYSQIVNDFQKGDIAEGYSVSREKKESFPLTVTSAQKNPTAFYLCASSPYPGNAFYNEQFFGPGTRLTVL.

This chain links TRBV4-3 with TRBJ1-4; D not resolved. The CDR3 extends over 15 amino acids. V was pared by 0 bases and J by 7 bases, with 12 bases between. Per the germline V gene, CDR1 is LGHNA and CDR2 is YSLEER. As DNA, the CDR3 is TGCGCCAGCAGCCAAGAGCTCCAACGGGGTGAAAAACTGTTTTTT. Residues: CASSQELQRGEKLFF.